This passage covers 10 T cell receptor beta chains from one sample sequenced in a study of shared clonotypes between healthy human individuals. The method was immunoSEQ multiplex PCR; TCRdb's version includes in-frame clones alone and lacks a portion of them. The sample carries around 2,000,000 clones, under 95% recorded once. CD45RO-negative, CCR7-selected cells formed the naive CD8 fraction, which excluded terminally differentiated effector memory CD45RA+ cells. The material sequenced was naive CD8+ T cells from PBMCs. The receptors shown here come from a man younger than 30 in good health. Some clones in this sample may be carry-over from other donors' samples.

The chain links TRBV7-9 to TRBJ1-1, with a possible D match to TRBD1 (5 bases). CDR1 and CDR2 from the germline V gene are SEHNR and FQNEAQ (reference sequence). The CDR3 runs 14 residues. Trimming removed 1 base from V and 5 bases from J, with 11 bases in between. The DNA for the CDR3 is TGTGCCAGCAGCTTAGTCCAGGGCGTTACTGAAGCTTTCTTT. This sequence encodes CASSLVQGVTEAFF.

The table lists this clone with a count of one. The rearrangement links TRBV5-1 to TRBJ2-3; D is uncertain. The germline V gene has CDR1 SGHRS and CDR2 YFSETQ. The CDR3 runs 14 residues. The V end was cut by 0 bases, the J end by 2 bases, with 7 bases between. CDR3 sequence (DNA): TGCGCCAGCAGCTTGGACAGCCCCACAGATACGCAGTATTTT. Translation: CASSLDSPTDTQYF.

V gene TRBV5-6 combines with J gene TRBJ1-5; 10 bases agree with TRBD1. Germline V CDR1 and CDR2: SGHDT, YYEEEE. CDR3 length equals 15 residues. Trimming took 3 bases from V and 5 from J; bases not matched to a gene: 5. The CDR3 protein is CASSSGQGRHQPQHF. DNA of the CDR3: TGTGCCAGCAGCTCGGGACAGGGGCGCCATCAGCCCCAGCATTTT.

This chain's CDR3 is CASSPDRVNYGYTF. CDR3 in DNA: TGTGCCAGCAGCCCCGACAGGGTGAACTATGGCTACACCTTC. This chain uses TRBV11-1 with TRBJ1-2; 7 positions match TRBD1. This CDR3 comprises 14 residues. The V gene end was trimmed by 5 bases and the J gene end by 2 bases; junction bases not matched to a gene: 5. Germline CDR1 reads SGHAT; CDR2 reads FQDESV (reference sequence).

J is TRBJ1-5 and V is TRBV6-1; 7 nucleotides match TRBD1. CDR1 is MNHNS and CDR2 is SASEGT in the germline V gene. V was clipped by 5 bases and J by 7 bases; unmatched bases: 5. This CDR3 spans 13 amino acids. The CDR3 reads CASSQGGRQPQHF. The CDR3 DNA follows: TGTGCCAGCAGTCAGGGGGGGAGGCAGCCCCAGCATTTT.

J is TRBJ2-7 and V is TRBV28; 7 bases are shared with TRBD2. In germline, CDR1 is MDHEN, CDR2 SYDVKM. After removal of 6 bases from V and 5 bases from J, the junction contained 16 bases not matched to a gene. The CDR3 contains 16 residues. The CDR3 region has the DNA TGTGCCAGCAGCATTTTAACGGGGACTATAGGCGACGAGCAGTACTTC. Its protein is CASSILTGTIGDEQYF.

The rearrangement links TRBV9 to TRBJ1-2; tentatively, D is TRBD1 (6 bases). Germline V gene data show CDR1 as SGDLS and CDR2 as YYNGEE. The CDR3 sequence is 15 residues long. V was cut by 4 bases and J by 4 bases, with 17 bases left in between. In nucleotides, the CDR3 is TGTGCCAGCAGCCCAGATGGCAGGGGAGCCTATGGCTACACCTTC. Protein sequence: CASSPDGRGAYGYTF.

This chain uses TRBV27 with TRBJ1-5; 9 bases match TRBD1. Trimming cost V 1 base and J 1 base; bases outside gene matches: 8. Germline V gives CDR1 MNHEY, CDR2 SMNVEV (reference sequence). The CDR3 length is 18 residues. CDR3 coding DNA: TGTGCCAGCAGTTTATTATCCCCGACAGGGGGGAGCAATCAGCCCCAGCATTTT. Translating it yields CASSLLSPTGGSNQPQHF.

The CDR3 loop reads CASSQDSGTGYEQYF. DNA of the CDR3: TGCGCCAGCAGCCAAGACAGTGGGACAGGGTACGAGCAGTACTTC. The chain carries TRBV4-3 and TRBJ2-7, with TRBD1 matching over 9 bases. Per germline, CDR1 LGHNA and CDR2 YSLEER. The CDR3 has 15 residues. V shed 0 bases and J 4 bases; nucleotides not matched to a gene: 4.

The chain uses TRBV4-3 and TRBJ2-7, with TRBD2 matching over 7 bases. This CDR3 has 14 amino acids. The V gene end was trimmed by 0 bases and the J gene end by 7 bases; junction bases not matched to a gene: 6. Germline values: CDR1 LGHNA, CDR2 YSLEER. The CDR3 reads CASSQDRGSTEQYF. CDR3 DNA sequence: TGCGCCAGCAGCCAAGATCGCGGGAGTACGGAGCAGTACTTC.